This T cell receptor beta chain was obtained from a study of Ad26.COV2.S vaccination and SARS-CoV-2 variants (dated by TCRdb to the early 2020s). Broadly, across the study: Donors in the vaccine arm were drawn from COV1001, a phase I-IIa trial of Ad26.COV2.S in healthy adults that was multicentre, randomized, double-blind and placebo-controlled. Dosing of Ad26.COV2.S was intramuscular, at either 5x10^10 or 1x10^11 viral particles, delivered as one shot or as two shots spaced 56 days apart. TCRbeta repertoire sequencing was used to assess the specificity and breadth of SARS-CoV-2-reactive T cell receptors after Ad26.COV2.S vaccination. The TCR-sequenced set comprised around 30 samples: approximately 20 Ad26.COV2.S vaccine recipients, 5 placebo recipients and 8 SARS-CoV-2 convalescent individuals. Trial participants were randomized into five groups of five: low-dose or high-dose Ad26.COV2.S given once or twice, or placebo on both occasions. Investigators did not know the trial group allocation while performing experiments and assessing outcomes. Broader findings and caveats from the paper: Non-spike TCR breadth was comparable between vaccine and placebo recipients, consistent with the vaccine containing only spike. Compared with placebo recipients, Ad26.COV2.S recipients showed higher spike-specific TCR breadth (P = 0.0014). Comparing responses between vaccine doses or regimens was not something the study was powered to do. The authors noted that the TCR breadth and depth analyses may have underestimated total T cell responses. After vaccination, substantial breadth of spike-specific CD8+ and CD4+ T cell responses was reported.

TCRbeta CDR3 regions were sequenced with the immunoSEQ Assay. After extraction, genomic DNA underwent amplification by bias-controlled multiplex PCR, followed by high-throughput sequencing. On the study's bioinformatics: To quantify the absolute abundance of each unique TCRbeta CDR3 region, sequences were collapsed and filtered. T cell fraction was estimated by normalization of TCRbeta template counts to usable DNA, with usable DNA being measured through amplification of reference genes present in all nucleated cells. Repertoire TCRs were annotated as SARS-CoV-2-specific when V gene, CDR3 amino acid sequence and J gene were exactly matched to a known reactive TCR set. The reference SARS-CoV-2 TCR set came from MIRA and was filtered for enrichment in COVID-19-positive ImmuneCODE repertoires, removing public or cross-reactive TCRs. Based on the MIRA antigens, annotated TCRs were further analysed at the level of specific ORF or position within ORF. Breadth was defined as annotated unique rearrangements over total unique productive rearrangements; depth was the summed frequency of those rearrangements. Group comparisons of TCR breadth used two-sided Wilcoxon rank-sum tests. The source is immuneACCESS, and TCRdb retained only in-frame sequences with V and J called. Part of the clones is not carried over; for the studies checked, unresolved V genes explain less than half of this, and the remainder is unexplained. The V and J calls and clone size come from that table; D and trimming were worked out from the DNA. The sample table contains 350,000 to 500,000 clones; only one count was recorded for roughly 89% of them. Over 2.5% of the sample comes from the top ten.

The sample's treatment or condition, from its label and the paper: 15 to 20 received Ad26.COV2.S at low or high dose, single or two shots; roughly five received placebo; per-sample allocation not given. Repertoires of vaccine and placebo recipients were sequenced from samples taken on day 63 after the first injection. Cohort 1b enrolled 25 adults aged 18-55 years at a single site in Boston, USA, between 29 July and 7 August 2020. Ad26.COV2.S was a replication-incompetent adenovirus type 26 vector expressing a prefusion-stabilized SARS-CoV-2 spike protein from the original Wuhan strain. Between the V and J ends, shortened by 1 base and 3 bases respectively, the junction contains 10 bases. Taken from cysteine to phenylalanine, the CDR3 has 15 residues. Only the CDR3 portion is preserved as DNA: 45 bases, with reading frame beginning at the first base. The germline V gene (reference sequence) sets CDR1 to LNHNV and CDR2 to YYDKDF.

Of note for this clone: Its binding antigen is unknown. No base-level quality is on record; no much larger clone is a single base apart.

The receptor chain draws on TRBV15 and TRBJ1-3, and perhaps TRBD1 as D gene, on 5 matching bases. The TCR comes from a person between 18 and 60 years old who received the Ad26.COV2.S COVID-19 vaccine or a placebo. Sequenced material: peripheral blood, taken in a trial of Ad26.COV2.S vaccine versus placebo. The DNA sequence is TGTGCCACCAGCAGAGCAGGGATCTTTGGAAACACCATATATTTT. It translates to CATSRAGIFGNTIYF.